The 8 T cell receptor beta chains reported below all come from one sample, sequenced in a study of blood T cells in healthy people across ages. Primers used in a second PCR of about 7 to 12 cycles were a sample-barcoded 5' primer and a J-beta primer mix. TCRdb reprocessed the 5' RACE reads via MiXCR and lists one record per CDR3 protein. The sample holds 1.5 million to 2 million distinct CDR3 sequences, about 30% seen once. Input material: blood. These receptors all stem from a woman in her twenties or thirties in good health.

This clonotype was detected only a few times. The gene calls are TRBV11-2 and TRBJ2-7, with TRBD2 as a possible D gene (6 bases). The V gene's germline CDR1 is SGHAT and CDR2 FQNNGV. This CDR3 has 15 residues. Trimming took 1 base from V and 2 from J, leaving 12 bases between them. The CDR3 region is CASSLAPGLPYEQYF. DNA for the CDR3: TGTGCCAGCAGCTTAGCCCCGGGACTTCCCTACGAGCAGTACTTC.

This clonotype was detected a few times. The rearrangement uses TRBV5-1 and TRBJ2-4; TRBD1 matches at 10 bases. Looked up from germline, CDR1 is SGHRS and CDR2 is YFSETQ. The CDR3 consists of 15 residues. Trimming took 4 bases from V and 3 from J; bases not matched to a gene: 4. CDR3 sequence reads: CASSDRGPLKNIQYF. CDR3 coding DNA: TGCGCCAGCAGCGACAGGGGGCCCCTCAAAAACATTCAGTACTTC.

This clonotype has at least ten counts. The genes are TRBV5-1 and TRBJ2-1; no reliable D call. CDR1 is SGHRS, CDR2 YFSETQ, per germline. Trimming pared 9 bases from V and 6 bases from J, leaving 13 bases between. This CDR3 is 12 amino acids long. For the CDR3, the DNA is TGCGCCACCTCCCCTTACGGCAATGAGCAGTTCTTC. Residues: CATSPYGNEQFF.

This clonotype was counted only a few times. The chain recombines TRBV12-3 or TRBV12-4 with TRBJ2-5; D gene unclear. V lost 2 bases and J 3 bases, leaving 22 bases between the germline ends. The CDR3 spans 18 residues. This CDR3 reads CASSLPSQSHQLEETQYF. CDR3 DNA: TGTGCCAGCAGTTTACCCTCGCAGTCCCATCAATTGGAAGAGACCCAGTACTTC.

CDR3 in amino acids: CSVHLGYGVADTQYF. The CDR3 DNA sequence: TGCAGCGTCCACCTGGGATATGGGGTGGCAGATACGCAGTATTTT. This chain connects TRBV29-1 to TRBJ2-3; no clear D gene. V gave up 6 bases and J gave up 4 bases, with 20 bases separating them. CDR3 length: 15 residues. Germline V gene lookup returns CDR1 SQVTM and CDR2 ANQGSEA.

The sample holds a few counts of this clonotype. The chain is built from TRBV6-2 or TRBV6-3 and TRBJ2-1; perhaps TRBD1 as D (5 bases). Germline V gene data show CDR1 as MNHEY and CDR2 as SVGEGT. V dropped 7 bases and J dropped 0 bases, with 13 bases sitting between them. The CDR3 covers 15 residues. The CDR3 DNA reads TGTGCCAGCACACCCCACAGGCCCTCCTACAATGAGCAGTTCTTC. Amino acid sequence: CASTPHRPSYNEQFF.

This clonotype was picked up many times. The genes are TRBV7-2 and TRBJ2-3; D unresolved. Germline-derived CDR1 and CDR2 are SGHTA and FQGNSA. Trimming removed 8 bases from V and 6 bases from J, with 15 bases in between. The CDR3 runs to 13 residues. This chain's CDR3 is CASGPGGPDTQYF. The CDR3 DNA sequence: TGTGCCAGCGGTCCCGGCGGCCCGGATACGCAGTATTTT.

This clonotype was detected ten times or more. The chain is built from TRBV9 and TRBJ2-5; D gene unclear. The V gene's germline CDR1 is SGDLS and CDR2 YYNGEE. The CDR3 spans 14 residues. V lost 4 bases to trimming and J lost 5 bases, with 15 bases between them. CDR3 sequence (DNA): TGTGCCAGCAGCCCCGGGTTGGAACCGGAGACCCAGTACTTC. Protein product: CASSPGLEPETQYF.